A single sample is the source of the 3 T cell receptor beta chains below, sequenced in a study of T cells in localized non-small cell lung cancer. Libraries were prepared by immunoSEQ multiplex PCR; TCRdb keeps only in-frame clonotypes and omits some of them. The sample has 850 to 1,100 clones, roughly 20% seen once. Sequencing was performed on normal lung tissue next to the tumor, taken before any cancer treatment. The receptors here all came from a male donor older than 55 with stage I lung adenocarcinoma.

This chain connects TRBV29-1 to TRBJ1-4; 7 bases line up with TRBD1. Germline CDR1 SQVTM, CDR2 ANQGSEA. The V gene end was trimmed by 4 bases and the J gene end by 10 bases; junction bases not matched to a gene: 6. This CDR3 comprises 12 residues. The CDR3 DNA follows: TGCAGCGTTGGGACAGGAGAAGGAAAACTGTTTTTT. It translates to CSVGTGEGKLFF.

This clone is labeled as medium-sized. This chain joins TRBV11-3 and TRBJ2-4; 10 bases map to TRBD2. The CDR3 has 17 amino acids. From germline, CDR1 is SGHNT and CDR2 YENEEA. The trim removed 5 bases at V and 0 bases at J, leaving 7 bases unmatched. The CDR3 loop is CASSPIRLAGAKNIQYF. The CDR3 nucleotides are TGTGCCAGCAGCCCGATCCGACTAGCGGGAGCCAAAAACATTCAGTACTTC.

This clone was detected a few times. This sequence joins TRBV9 and TRBJ2-7, with D possibly matching TRBD1 (5 bases). The CDR3 spans 14 residues. In germline, CDR1 is SGDLS, CDR2 YYNGEE. V was trimmed by 0 bases and J by 3 bases, leaving 10 bases between them. CDR3 bases: TGTGCCAGCAGCGTAGCAACAGGAGACTACGAGCAGTACTTC. Its protein product is CASSVATGDYEQYF.